These 21 T cell receptor beta chains came from one sample sequenced in a study of shared clonotypes between healthy human individuals. Assay: immunoSEQ multiplex PCR; the TCRdb copy retains only in-frame clones and omits some. The sample lists approximately 530,000 clones, less than 96% seen once, with 0.055% to 0.075% in the top ten. The sample comprised naive CD4+ T cells sorted from blood. The subset here: CD45RA+ positively selected. These receptor sequences come from a woman in her twenties or thirties in good health.

The chain is built from TRBV19 and TRBJ1-1; possible D gene TRBD1, 5 bases. The CDR3 extends over 13 amino acids. V lost 9 bases and J 1 base, leaving 12 bases between the germline ends. Germline CDR1 reads LNHDA; CDR2 reads SQIVND (reference sequence). CDR3 residues: CASRDRPNTEAFF. The CDR3 DNA reads as TGTGCCAGCAGGGACCGACCGAACACTGAAGCTTTCTTT.

To note about this clone: Germline is not matched at one junction end, which may reflect a read error. The rearrangement links TRBV5-1 to TRBJ2-7, with D perhaps given as TRBD1 or TRBD2 (6 bases each). The CDR3 consists of 10 residues. Germline V gene lookup returns CDR1 SGHRS and CDR2 YFSETQ. Here the CDR3 DNA reads TGCGCCAGCAATTTGGGGGGCGAGGACTTC. Its protein product is CASNLGGEDF.

The V and J genes are TRBV7-3 and TRBJ2-3; no clear D. The V end was cut by 5 bases, the J end by 2 bases, with 8 bases between. This CDR3 has 13 amino acids. The germline CDR1 and CDR2 sequences are SGHTA and FQGTGA. As DNA, the CDR3 is TGTGCCAGCAGCCCCCGGAACACAGATACGCAGTATTTT. This gives the protein CASSPRNTDTQYF.

J is TRBJ1-4 and V is TRBV19; D is unclear. Trimming removed 2 bases at V and 11 bases at J, with 21 bases between. The CDR3 consists of 16 residues. Germline V gene lookup returns CDR1 LNHDA and CDR2 SQIVND (reference sequence). The CDR3 reads CASSIRRSDLRGKLFF. DNA for the CDR3: TGTGCCAGTAGTATACGGCGCAGCGACCTAAGAGGGAAACTGTTTTTT.

The chain recombines TRBV6-6 with TRBJ1-5, with no clear D. Germline V CDR1 and CDR2: MNHNY, SVGAGI (reference sequence). The CDR3 contains 14 residues. V lost 2 bases, J lost 5 bases, and 10 bases lay in between. The CDR3 reads CASSYDGSYQPQHF. The DNA for the CDR3 is TGTGCCAGCAGTTACGACGGCAGTTATCAGCCCCAGCATTTT.

The rearrangement joins TRBV11-3 to TRBJ1-1; D gene uncertain. This CDR3 has 13 amino acids. V was clipped by 4 bases and J by 3 bases, with 9 bases between them. The germline V gene encodes CDR1 SGHNT and CDR2 YENEEA. CDR3 sequence (DNA): TGTGCCAGCAGCTCCTCGAGGGACACTGAAGCTTTCTTT. Amino acid sequence: CASSSSRDTEAFF. Supplemented by reference TRBV11-3 and TRBJ1-1, the full variable domain reads EAGVVQSPRYKIIEKKQPVAFWCNPISGHNTLYWYLQNLGQGPELLIRYENEEAVDDSQLPKDRFSAERLKGVDSTLKIQPAELGDSAVYLCASSSSRDTEAFFGQGTRLTVV.

V gene TRBV28 combines with J gene TRBJ2-5; weak D call: TRBD2 (6 bases). The J call may be mistaken, given a closer DNA end match to TRBJ2-7. Germline V gives CDR1 MDHEN, CDR2 SYDVKM. The CDR3 sequence is 12 residues long. The DNA for the CDR3 is TGTGCCAGCGGGACCGCGGGATACGAGCAGTACTTC. As protein: CASGTAGYEQYF.

This clone was detected only once. J is TRBJ1-6 and V is TRBV9, with D unclear. The CDR3 is 13 amino acids. Germline V CDR1 and CDR2: SGDLS, YYNGEE. Trimming shortened V by 3 bases and J by 10 bases, and 11 bases separated the two germline ends. This chain's CDR3 is CASSEAVRSPLHF. The CDR3 region has the DNA TGTGCCAGCAGCGAGGCCGTTAGATCACCCCTCCACTTT.

The rearrangement joins TRBV28 to TRBJ1-1; D is possibly TRBD1 (6 bases). The CDR3 spans 14 residues. CDR1 is MDHEN and CDR2 is SYDVKM in the germline V gene. Trimming took off 7 bases at V and 7 bases at J, with 19 bases between the two ends. The CDR3 loop is CASTTAQGKGEAFF. The CDR3 nucleotides read TGTGCCAGCACCACAGCCCAGGGGAAGGGTGAAGCTTTCTTT.

This chain links TRBV28 with TRBJ2-7; D remains unclear. Germline assignment: CDR1 MDHEN and CDR2 SYDVKM. This CDR3 spans 17 amino acids. With 0 bases removed from V and 2 bases from J, the gap between germline ends came to 17 bases. In DNA form, the CDR3 reads TGTGCCAGCAGTTTATGGGGTTTGGCCGCCGGAACCTACGAGCAGTACTTC. It codes for CASSLWGLAAGTYEQYF.

The J gene is TRBJ2-3, the V gene TRBV7-9, with 8 bases that match TRBD2. Germline CDR1 is SEHNR and CDR2 is FQNEAQ (reference sequence). V was pared by 5 bases and J by 4 bases, with 11 bases of the junction left unmatched. The CDR3 consists of 16 residues. The CDR3 loop is CASSRGREAGADTQYF. CDR3 in DNA: TGTGCCAGCAGCCGCGGGCGGGAGGCGGGCGCAGATACGCAGTATTTT.

J is TRBJ1-1 and V is TRBV27; D may be TRBD1 (5 bases). The CDR3 spans 13 residues. Germline CDR1 is MNHEY and CDR2 is SMNVEV (reference sequence). The V end was cut by 6 bases, the J end by 1 base, with 9 bases between. The CDR3 sequence: CASRQETNTEAFF. CDR3 DNA: TGTGCCAGCAGACAGGAGACGAACACTGAAGCTTTCTTT.

This chain uses TRBV6-5 with TRBJ2-1, with 10 bases that match TRBD2. The CDR3 covers 15 residues. V shed 7 bases and J 2 bases; nucleotides not matched to a gene: 5. Germline assignment: CDR1 MNHEY and CDR2 SVGAGI. CDR3 loop: CASTDTSGTYNEQFF. In DNA, the CDR3 is TGTGCCAGCACCGATACTAGCGGGACCTACAATGAGCAGTTCTTC.

This chain links TRBV10-3 with TRBJ1-1, with TRBD1 as a possible D gene (5 bases). Germline-derived CDR1 and CDR2 are ENHRY and SYGVKD. V was clipped by 3 bases and J by 2 bases, with 10 bases between them. This CDR3 is 14 amino acids long. DNA of the CDR3: TGTGCCATCAGTGAAGGGCAGGGAAACACTGAAGCTTTCTTT. It yields the protein CAISEGQGNTEAFF.

The gene calls are TRBV10-1 and TRBJ2-7, with a possible D match to TRBD2 (6 bases). The CDR3 runs 13 residues. Deletions cut 5 bases from V and 7 bases from J, with 15 bases between. Germline CDR1 and CDR2: WNHNN and SYGVQD (reference sequence). The CDR3 nucleotides are TGCGCCAGCAGTCCGGGGGATATGAGGGAGCAGTACTTC. As protein: CASSPGDMREQYF.

This clone showed up just once. The gene calls are TRBV7-9 and TRBJ2-1, with 7 bases matching TRBD2. The V and J ends lost 5 bases and 7 bases, in that order; junction bases with no gene match: 17. The CDR3 extends over 17 amino acids. CDR1 and CDR2 (germline): SEHNR, FQNEAQ (reference sequence). The CDR3 is CASSLQSWREIGNEQFF. The CDR3 DNA is TGTGCCAGCAGCCTACAGTCGTGGCGGGAGATAGGGAATGAGCAGTTCTTC.

V usage is TRBV9 and J usage is TRBJ2-3; D remains unclear. V dropped 0 bases and J dropped 6 bases, with 8 bases sitting between them. CDR3 size: 13 residues. Germline-derived CDR1 and CDR2 are SGDLS and YYNGEE. The CDR3 region is CASSVEEWDTQYF. CDR3 sequence (DNA): TGTGCCAGCAGCGTAGAGGAATGGGATACGCAGTATTTT.

This clone occurred once. The V and J genes are TRBV5-4 and TRBJ1-3; D is undetermined. The CDR3 has 14 residues. The germline CDR1 and CDR2 sequences are SGHNT and YYREEE (reference sequence). The ends were cut back, 0 bases at V and 5 bases at J, with 9 bases in the middle. CDR3 sequence: CASSLVSDRNTIYF. CDR3 nucleotide sequence: TGTGCCAGCAGCTTGGTTTCGGATCGAAACACCATATATTTT.

The chain uses TRBV5-4 and TRBJ1-6; no firm D call. The V gene's germline CDR1 is SGHNT and CDR2 YYREEE (reference sequence). Trimming took 2 bases from V and 4 from J, leaving 7 bases between them. This CDR3 region has 14 residues. CDR3 protein: CASSLDGYNSPLHF. The DNA of the CDR3 is TGTGCCAGCAGCTTAGACGGTTATAATTCACCCCTCCACTTT.

The chain combines TRBV5-4 with TRBJ2-5; D is perhaps TRBD1 (5 bases). The J call could be wrong; TRBJ2-7 is a better fit for the DNA end. CDR1 is SGHNT, CDR2 YYREEE, per germline (reference sequence). This CDR3 region has 15 residues. For the CDR3, the DNA is TGTGCCAGCAGCCCCGGTAGGGGCGCCTCCTACGAGCAGTACTTC. It specifies CASSPGRGASYEQYF.

The genes are TRBV2 and TRBJ2-7; TRBD2 matches 9 bases. Trimming cost V 6 bases and J 1 base; bases outside gene matches: 16. CDR1 SNHLY and CDR2 FYNNEI come from the germline V gene. This CDR3 is 18 amino acids long. The CDR3 DNA reads TGTGCCAGCAGGCGAACAACCCTAATAGCGGGAGTGTCCTACGAGCAGTACTTC. Translation gives CASRRTTLIAGVSYEQYF.